Each of the 12 T cell receptor beta chains below was sequenced from the same sample in a study of spatial heterogeneity in lung cancer. TCRdb analysed the 5' RACE reads with MiXCR anew, one entry per CDR3 protein. The sample lists more than 40,000 distinct CDR3 sequences; 20% to 25% were seen once. Stated time point: blood at routine non-recurrence follow-up after resection. This material consisted of PBMCs, taken at follow-up. These receptors were taken from a female donor with early-stage non-small cell lung cancer.

This clonotype showed up many times. The J gene is TRBJ2-2, the V gene TRBV9, with TRBD2 as a possible D gene (6 bases). V shed 4 bases and J shed 1 base, with 14 bases lying between them. The CDR3 runs to 16 residues. Germline V gene lookup returns CDR1 SGDLS and CDR2 YYNGEE. CDR3 sequence: CASSPRGSGNTGELFF. The CDR3 DNA follows: TGTGCCAGCAGCCCCCGTGGTAGCGGGAACACCGGGGAGCTGTTTTTT.

This clonotype was seen a handful of times. The gene calls are TRBV6-4 and TRBJ2-7, with TRBD2 matching over 12 bases. Germline CDR1 is MRHNA and CDR2 is SNTAGT. The CDR3 runs 15 residues. V trimming: 10 bases; J trimming: 2 bases; junction bases outside the gene matches: 9. The DNA for the CDR3 is TGTGCCAACATCCCGACTAGCGGGGGAGCCTACGAGCAGTACGTC. Its translation is CANIPTSGGAYEQYV.

This clonotype was recorded many times. The rearrangement uses TRBV30 and TRBJ2-2; D not resolved. Germline V gene sequence: CDR1 GTSNPN, CDR2 SVGIG (reference sequence). With 2 bases removed from V and 8 bases from J, the gap between germline ends came to 24 bases. The CDR3 consists of 17 residues. The CDR3 bases are TGTGCCTGGAGTTCGTCTTTTTTGAGTGGAATCAGTGGGGAGCTGTTTTTT. This sequence encodes CAWSSSFLSGISGELFF.

The chain couples TRBV19 to TRBJ2-1, with TRBD2 matching over 15 bases. The V gene's germline CDR1 is LNHDA and CDR2 SQIVND (reference sequence). With 5 bases clipped from V and 9 bases from J, the junction kept 5 bases outside the gene matches. The length of the CDR3 is 15 residues. The CDR3 sequence is CASSSGLAGGREQFF. Here the CDR3 DNA reads TGTGCCAGTAGTTCGGGACTAGCGGGAGGACGTGAGCAGTTCTTC.

This clonotype was recorded only once. This sequence joins TRBV6-1 and TRBJ2-6, with TRBD1 as a possible D gene (5 bases). This CDR3 comprises 16 residues. Trimming removed 9 bases from V and 0 bases from J, with 15 bases in between. The germline CDR1 and CDR2 sequences are MNHNS and SASEGT. The CDR3 DNA reads as TGTGCCAGTGCCCCCGGACACCTCTCTGGGGCCAACGTCCTGACTTTC. It specifies CASAPGHLSGANVLTF.

This clonotype was observed many times. The V call is TRBV5-1, the J call TRBJ1-2; weak D call: TRBD1 (5 bases). V dropped 3 bases and J dropped 2 bases, with 8 bases sitting between them. CDR3 length: 13 amino acids. Germline values: CDR1 SGHRS, CDR2 YFSETQ. The CDR3, as DNA: TGCGCCAGCAGCTGGGGGGAAAACTATGGCTACACCTTC. This gives the protein CASSWGENYGYTF.

This clonotype occurred many times. The chain carries TRBV29-1 and TRBJ2-7; a possible D gene is TRBD1 (7 bases). CDR1 and CDR2 (germline): SQVTM, ANQGSEA. The CDR3 covers 13 residues. The germline V and J ends were trimmed by 7 bases and 3 bases, with 16 bases remaining between them. The CDR3 DNA is TGCAGCGATTACACAGGGGACTTCTACGAGCAGTACTTC. The encoded protein is CSDYTGDFYEQYF.

This chain links TRBV20-1 with TRBJ2-7; perhaps TRBD1 as D (5 bases). V lost 2 bases, J lost 5 bases, and 7 bases lay in between. The CDR3 runs 11 residues. Germline-derived CDR1 and CDR2 are DFQATT and SNEGSKA (reference sequence). This CDR3 reads CSARRGHEQYF. The CDR3 region has the DNA TGCAGTGCTAGAAGGGGTCACGAGCAGTACTTC.

V gene TRBV2 combines with J gene TRBJ2-1; TRBD2 matches 9 bases. CDR3 length: 15 residues. V dropped 2 bases and J dropped 4; count of bases not matched to a gene: 3. CDR1 and CDR2 from the germline V gene are SNHLY and FYNNEI. The CDR3 spells CASSETAGGYNEQFF. DNA for the CDR3: TGTGCCAGCAGTGAAACAGCGGGAGGTTACAATGAGCAGTTCTTC.

J is TRBJ1-4 and V is TRBV3-1, with unresolved D. The V and J ends lost 0 bases and 7 bases respectively, with 6 bases between them. The CDR3 runs to 13 residues. Germline loops: CDR1 LGHDT, CDR2 YNNKEL (reference sequence). The CDR3 region has the DNA TGTGCCAGCAGCCAAGACTTGGGTGAAAAACTGTTTTTT. Translated, it gives CASSQDLGEKLFF.

The J gene is TRBJ1-6, the V gene TRBV7-2, with D hard to call. Germline assignment: CDR1 SGHTA and CDR2 FQGNSA. The CDR3 is 12 amino acids. V was trimmed by 5 bases and J by 7 bases, leaving 6 bases between them. As DNA, the CDR3 is TGTGCCAGCAGCATTACAAATTCACCCCTCCACTTT. It codes for CASSITNSPLHF.

The chain links TRBV7-3 to TRBJ2-5; TRBD2 agrees at 7 bases. With 5 bases clipped from V and 3 bases from J, the junction kept 3 bases outside the gene matches. Germline V CDR1 and CDR2: SGHTA, FQGTGA. CDR3 length: 13 residues. CDR3 sequence reads: CASSPSGKETQYF. The CDR3 DNA reads TGTGCCAGCAGCCCTAGCGGAAAAGAGACCCAGTACTTC.